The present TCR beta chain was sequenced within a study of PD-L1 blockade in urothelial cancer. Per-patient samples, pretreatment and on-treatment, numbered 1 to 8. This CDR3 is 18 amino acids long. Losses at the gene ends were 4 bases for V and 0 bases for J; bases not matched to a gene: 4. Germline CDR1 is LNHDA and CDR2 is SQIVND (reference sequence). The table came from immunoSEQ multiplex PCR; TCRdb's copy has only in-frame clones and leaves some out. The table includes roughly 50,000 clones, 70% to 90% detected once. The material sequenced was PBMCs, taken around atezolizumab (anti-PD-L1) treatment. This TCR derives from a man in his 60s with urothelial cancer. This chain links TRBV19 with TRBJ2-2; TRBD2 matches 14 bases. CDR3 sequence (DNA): TGTGCCAGTAGTACCTCGGGACTAGCGGGGGCGAACACCGGGGAGCTGTTTTTT. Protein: CASSTSGLAGANTGELFF.